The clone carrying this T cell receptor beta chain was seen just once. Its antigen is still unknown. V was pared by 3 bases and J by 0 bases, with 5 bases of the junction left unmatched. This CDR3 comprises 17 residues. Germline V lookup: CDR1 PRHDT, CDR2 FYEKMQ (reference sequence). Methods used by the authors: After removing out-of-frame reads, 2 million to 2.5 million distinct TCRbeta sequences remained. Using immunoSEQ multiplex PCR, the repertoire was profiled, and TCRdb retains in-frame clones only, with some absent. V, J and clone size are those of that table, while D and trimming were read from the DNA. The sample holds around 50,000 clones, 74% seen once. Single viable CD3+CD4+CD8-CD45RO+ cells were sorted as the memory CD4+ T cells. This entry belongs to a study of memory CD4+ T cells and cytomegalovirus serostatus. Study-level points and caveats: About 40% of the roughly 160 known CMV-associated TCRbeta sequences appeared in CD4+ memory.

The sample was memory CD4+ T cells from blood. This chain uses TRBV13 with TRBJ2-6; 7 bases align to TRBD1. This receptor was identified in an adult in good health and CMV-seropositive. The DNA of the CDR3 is TGTGCCAGCAGCTTTCAGGGGGTCGGCTCTGGGGCCAACGTCCTGACTTTC. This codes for CASSFQGVGSGANVLTF.